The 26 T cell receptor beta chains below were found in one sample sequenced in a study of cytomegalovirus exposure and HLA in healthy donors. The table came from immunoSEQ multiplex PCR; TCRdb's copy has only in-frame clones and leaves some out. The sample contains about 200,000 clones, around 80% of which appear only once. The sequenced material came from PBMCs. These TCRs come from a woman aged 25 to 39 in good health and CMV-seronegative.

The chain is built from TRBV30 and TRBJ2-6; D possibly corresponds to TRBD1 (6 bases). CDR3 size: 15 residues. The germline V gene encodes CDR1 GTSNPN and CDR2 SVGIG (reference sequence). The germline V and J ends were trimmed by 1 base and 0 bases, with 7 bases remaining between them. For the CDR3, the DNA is TGTGCCTGGAGTGAACAGGGCTCTGGGGCCAACGTCCTGACTTTC. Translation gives CAWSEQGSGANVLTF.

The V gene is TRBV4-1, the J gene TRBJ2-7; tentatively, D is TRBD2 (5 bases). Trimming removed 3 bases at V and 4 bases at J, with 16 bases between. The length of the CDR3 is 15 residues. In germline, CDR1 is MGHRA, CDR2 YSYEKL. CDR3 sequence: CASSHPPSGNYEQYF. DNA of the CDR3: TGCGCCAGCAGCCACCCCCCCTCCGGGAATTACGAGCAGTACTTC.

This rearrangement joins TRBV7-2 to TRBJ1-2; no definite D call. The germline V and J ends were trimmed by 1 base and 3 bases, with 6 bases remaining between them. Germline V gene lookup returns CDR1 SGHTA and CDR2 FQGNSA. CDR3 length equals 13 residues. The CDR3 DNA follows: TGTGCCAGCAGCTTAGACTCTTACTATGGCTACACCTTC. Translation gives CASSLDSYYGYTF. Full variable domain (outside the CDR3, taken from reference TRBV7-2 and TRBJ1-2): GAGVSQSPSNKVTEKGKDVELRCDPISGHTALYWYRQSLGQGLEFLIYFQGNSAPDKSGLPSDRFSAERTGGSVSTLTIQRTQQEDSAVYLCASSLDSYYGYTFGSGTRLTVV.

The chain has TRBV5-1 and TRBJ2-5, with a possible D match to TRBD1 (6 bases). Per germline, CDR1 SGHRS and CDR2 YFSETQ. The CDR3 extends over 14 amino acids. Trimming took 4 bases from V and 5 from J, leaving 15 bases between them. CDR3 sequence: CASSRPTGRETQYF. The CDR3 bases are TGCGCCAGCAGCCGTCCGACAGGAAGGGAGACCCAGTACTTC.

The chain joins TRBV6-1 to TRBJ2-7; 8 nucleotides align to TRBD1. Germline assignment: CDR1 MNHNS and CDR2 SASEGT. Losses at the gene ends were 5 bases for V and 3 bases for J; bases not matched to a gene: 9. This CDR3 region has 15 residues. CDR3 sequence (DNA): TGTGCCAGCAGTTCCCGGACAGGGACGAACTACGAGCAGTACTTC. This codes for CASSSRTGTNYEQYF.

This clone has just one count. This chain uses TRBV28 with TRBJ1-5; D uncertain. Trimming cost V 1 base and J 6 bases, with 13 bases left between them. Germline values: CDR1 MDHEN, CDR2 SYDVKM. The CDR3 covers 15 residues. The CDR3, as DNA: TGTGCCAGCAGTTTATTAGGGAGTGAACGTCAGCCCCAGCATTTT. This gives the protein CASSLLGSERQPQHF.

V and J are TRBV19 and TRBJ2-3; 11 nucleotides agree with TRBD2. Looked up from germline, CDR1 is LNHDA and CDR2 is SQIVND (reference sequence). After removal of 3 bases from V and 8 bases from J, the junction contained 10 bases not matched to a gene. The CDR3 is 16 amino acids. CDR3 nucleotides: TGTGCCAGTAGTATCGGGACTAGCGGCCTGGTAGGTACGCAGTATTTT. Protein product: CASSIGTSGLVGTQYF.

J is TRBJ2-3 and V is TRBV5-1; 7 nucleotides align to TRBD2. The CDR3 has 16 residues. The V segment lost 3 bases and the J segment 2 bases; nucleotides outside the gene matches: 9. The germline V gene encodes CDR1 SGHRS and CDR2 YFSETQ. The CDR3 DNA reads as TGCGCCAGCAGCTACTCGGGCGGGAGTGTCACAGATACGCAGTATTTT. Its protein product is CASSYSGGSVTDTQYF.

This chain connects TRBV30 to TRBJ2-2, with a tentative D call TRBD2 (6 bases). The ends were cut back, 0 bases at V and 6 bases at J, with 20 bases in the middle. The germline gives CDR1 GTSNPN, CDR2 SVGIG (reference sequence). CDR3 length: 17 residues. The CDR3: CAWSVRRRDPRAGELFF. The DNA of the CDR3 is TGTGCCTGGAGTGTACGCCGGCGGGACCCCCGGGCCGGGGAGCTGTTTTTT.

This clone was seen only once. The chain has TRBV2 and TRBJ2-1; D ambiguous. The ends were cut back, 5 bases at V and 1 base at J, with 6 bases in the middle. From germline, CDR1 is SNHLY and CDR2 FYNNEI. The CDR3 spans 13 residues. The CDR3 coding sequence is TGTGCCAGCAGTCTCGCGTCCTACAATGAGCAGTTCTTC. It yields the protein CASSLASYNEQFF. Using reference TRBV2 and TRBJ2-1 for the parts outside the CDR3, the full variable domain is EPEVTQTPSHQVTQMGQEVILRCVPISNHLYFYWYRQILGQKVEFLVSFYNNEISEKSEIFDDQFSVERPDGSNFTLKIRSTKLEDSAMYFCASSLASYNEQFFGPGTRLTVL.

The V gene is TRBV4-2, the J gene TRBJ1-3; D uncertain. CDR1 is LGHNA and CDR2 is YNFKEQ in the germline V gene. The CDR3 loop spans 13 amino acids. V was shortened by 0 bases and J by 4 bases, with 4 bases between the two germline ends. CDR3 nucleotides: TGTGCCAGCAGCCAAGATCAGGGAAACACCATATATTTT. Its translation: CASSQDQGNTIYF.

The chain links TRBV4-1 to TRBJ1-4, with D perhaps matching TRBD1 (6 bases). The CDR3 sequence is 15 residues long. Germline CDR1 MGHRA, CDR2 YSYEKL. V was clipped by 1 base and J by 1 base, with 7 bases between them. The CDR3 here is CASSQADRTNEKLFF. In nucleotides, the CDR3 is TGCGCCAGCAGCCAAGCGGACAGAACTAATGAAAAACTGTTTTTT.

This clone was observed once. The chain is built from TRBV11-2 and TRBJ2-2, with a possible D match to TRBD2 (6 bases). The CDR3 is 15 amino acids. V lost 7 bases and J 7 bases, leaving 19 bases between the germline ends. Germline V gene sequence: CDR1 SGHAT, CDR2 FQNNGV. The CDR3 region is CASIGGLASGGELFF. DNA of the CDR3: TGTGCCAGCATCGGAGGGCTAGCGAGCGGCGGGGAGCTGTTTTTT. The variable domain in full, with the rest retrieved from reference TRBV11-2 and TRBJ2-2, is EAGVAQSPRYKIIEKRQSVAFWCNPISGHATLYWYQQILGQGPKLLIQFQNNGVVDDSQLPKDRFSAERLKGVDSTLKIQPAKLEDSAVYLCASIGGLASGGELFFGEGSRLTVL.

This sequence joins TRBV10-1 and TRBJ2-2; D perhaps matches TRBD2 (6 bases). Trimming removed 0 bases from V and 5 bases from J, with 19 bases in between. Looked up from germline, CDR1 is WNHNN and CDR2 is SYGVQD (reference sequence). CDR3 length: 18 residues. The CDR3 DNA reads TGCGCCAGCAGTGAGTCATCGGGCAGGCCTAGCGCAACCGGGGAGCTGTTTTTT. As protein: CASSESSGRPSATGELFF.

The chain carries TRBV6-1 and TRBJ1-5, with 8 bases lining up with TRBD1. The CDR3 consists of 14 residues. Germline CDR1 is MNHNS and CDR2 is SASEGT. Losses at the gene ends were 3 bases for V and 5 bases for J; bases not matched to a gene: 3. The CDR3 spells CASSEGTGYQPQHF. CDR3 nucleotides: TGTGCCAGCAGTGAGGGGACAGGATATCAGCCCCAGCATTTT.

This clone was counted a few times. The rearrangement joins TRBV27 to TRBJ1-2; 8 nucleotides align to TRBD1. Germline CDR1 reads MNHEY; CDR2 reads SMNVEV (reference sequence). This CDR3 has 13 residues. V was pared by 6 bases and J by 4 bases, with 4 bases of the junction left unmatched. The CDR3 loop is CASRDRDIYGYTF. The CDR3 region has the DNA TGTGCCAGCAGGGACAGGGATATCTATGGCTACACCTTC.

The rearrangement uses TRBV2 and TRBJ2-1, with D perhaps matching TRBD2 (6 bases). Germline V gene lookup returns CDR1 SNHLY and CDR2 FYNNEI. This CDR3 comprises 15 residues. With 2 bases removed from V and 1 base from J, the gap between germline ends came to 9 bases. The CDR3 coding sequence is TGTGCCAGCAGTGAATTGGAGGGGTCCTACAATGAGCAGTTCTTC. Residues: CASSELEGSYNEQFF.

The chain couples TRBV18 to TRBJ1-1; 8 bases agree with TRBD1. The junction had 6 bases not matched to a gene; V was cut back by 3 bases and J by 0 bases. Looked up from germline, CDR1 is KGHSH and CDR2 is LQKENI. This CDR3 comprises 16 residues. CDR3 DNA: TGTGCCAGCTCACCTCAGGGGGCGGGTATGAACACTGAAGCTTTCTTT. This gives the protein CASSPQGAGMNTEAFF.

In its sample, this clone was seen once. CDR3 sequence reads: CASRGAGEAFF. CDR3 nucleotides: TGTGCCAGCAGGGGAGCCGGTGAAGCTTTCTTT. The V call is TRBV11-3, the J call TRBJ1-1; D is uncertain. CDR3 length: 11 amino acids. In germline, CDR1 is SGHNT, CDR2 YENEEA. Trimming removed 6 bases at V and 7 bases at J, with 9 bases between. Filled out from reference TRBV11-3 and TRBJ1-1, the complete variable domain reads EAGVVQSPRYKIIEKKQPVAFWCNPISGHNTLYWYLQNLGQGPELLIRYENEEAVDDSQLPKDRFSAERLKGVDSTLKIQPAELGDSAVYLCASRGAGEAFFGQGTRLTVV.

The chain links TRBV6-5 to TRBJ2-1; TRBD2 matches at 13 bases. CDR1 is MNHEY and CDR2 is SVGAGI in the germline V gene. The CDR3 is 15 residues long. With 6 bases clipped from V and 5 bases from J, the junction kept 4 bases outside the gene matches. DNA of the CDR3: TGTGCCAGCAGCTCACTAGCGGGAGGGGACAATGAGCAGTTCTTC. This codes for CASSSLAGGDNEQFF.

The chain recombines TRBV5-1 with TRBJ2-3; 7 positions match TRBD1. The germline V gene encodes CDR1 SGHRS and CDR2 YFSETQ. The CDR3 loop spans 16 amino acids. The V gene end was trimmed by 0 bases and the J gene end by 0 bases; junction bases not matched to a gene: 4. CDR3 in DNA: TGCGCCAGCAGCTTGGAGGGACAGCGAAGCACAGATACGCAGTATTTT. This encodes CASSLEGQRSTDTQYF.

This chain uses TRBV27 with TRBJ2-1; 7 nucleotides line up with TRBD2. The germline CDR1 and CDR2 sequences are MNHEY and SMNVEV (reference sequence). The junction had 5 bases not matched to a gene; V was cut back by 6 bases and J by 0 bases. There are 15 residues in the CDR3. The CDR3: CASRLGGSSYNEQFF. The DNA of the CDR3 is TGTGCCAGCAGATTGGGAGGGAGCTCCTACAATGAGCAGTTCTTC.

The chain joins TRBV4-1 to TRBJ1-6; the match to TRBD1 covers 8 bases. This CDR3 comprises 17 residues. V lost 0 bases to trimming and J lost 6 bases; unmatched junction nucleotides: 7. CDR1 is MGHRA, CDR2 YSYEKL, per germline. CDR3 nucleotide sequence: TGCGCCAGCAGCCAAGAGGACAGGGTTGTAAGTAATTCACCCCTCCACTTT. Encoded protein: CASSQEDRVVSNSPLHF.

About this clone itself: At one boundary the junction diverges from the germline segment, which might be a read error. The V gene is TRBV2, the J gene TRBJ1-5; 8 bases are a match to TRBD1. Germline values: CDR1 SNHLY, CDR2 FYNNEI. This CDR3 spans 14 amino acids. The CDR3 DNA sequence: TGTGCCAGCAGCCTTGGACAGGGCAAGCAGCCCCAGCATTTT. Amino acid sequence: CASSLGQGKQPQHF.

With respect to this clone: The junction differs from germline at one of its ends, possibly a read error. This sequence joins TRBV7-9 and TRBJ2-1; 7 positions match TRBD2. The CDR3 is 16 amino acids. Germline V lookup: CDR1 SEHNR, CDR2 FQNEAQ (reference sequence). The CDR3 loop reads CASSVAGTNPWDEQFF. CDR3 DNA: TGTGCCAGCAGCGTAGCCGGGACTAACCCCTGGGATGAGCAGTTCTTC. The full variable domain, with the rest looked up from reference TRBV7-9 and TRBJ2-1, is DTGVSQNPRHKITKRGQNVTFRCDPISEHNRLYWYRQTLGQGPEFLTYFQNEAQLEKSRLLSDRFSAERPKGSFSTLEIQRTEQGDSAMYLCASSVAGTNPWDEQFFGPGTRLTVL.

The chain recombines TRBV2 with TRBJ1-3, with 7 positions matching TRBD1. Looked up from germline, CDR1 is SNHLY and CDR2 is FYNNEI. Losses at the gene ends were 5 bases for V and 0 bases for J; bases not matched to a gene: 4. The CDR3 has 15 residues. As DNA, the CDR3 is TGTGCCAGCAGTCTGGACAGGAGCTCTGGAAACACCATATATTTT. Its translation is CASSLDRSSGNTIYF.